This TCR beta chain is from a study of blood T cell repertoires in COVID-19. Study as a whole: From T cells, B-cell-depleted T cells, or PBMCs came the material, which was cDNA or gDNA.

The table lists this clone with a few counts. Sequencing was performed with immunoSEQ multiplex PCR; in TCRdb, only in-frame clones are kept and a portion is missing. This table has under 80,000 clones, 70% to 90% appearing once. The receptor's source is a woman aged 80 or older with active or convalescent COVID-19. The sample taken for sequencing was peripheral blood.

This CDR3 is CASRIKGQAEAFF. CDR3 DNA: TGTGCCAGCCGTATAAAGGGACAGGCTGAAGCTTTCTTT. The chain couples TRBV2 to TRBJ1-1; 8 bases map to TRBD1. The V and J ends lost 8 bases and 6 bases, in that order; junction bases with no gene match: 8. The CDR3 runs 13 residues. Germline V gives CDR1 SNHLY, CDR2 FYNNEI.